This TCR beta chain originates from a study of stem cell transplantation in POMP-related autoinflammatory disease. Germline lookup yields CDR1 SGHVS and CDR2 FQNEAQ. V dropped 6 bases and J dropped 8; count of bases not matched to a gene: 10. This CDR3 is 15 amino acids long. Data came from immunoSEQ multiplex PCR; TCRdb stores just in-frame clones and leaves some out. The repertoire holds several thousand clones, with roughly 85% as singletons. This sequence originates from a human patient with POMP-related autoinflammation and immune dysregulation (PRAID). Some T cells may possibly be graft donor cells. Sample: CD8+ T cells from PBMCs, taken after stem cell transplantation. This chain connects TRBV7-8 to TRBJ1-5; TRBD1 agrees at 10 bases. CDR3 loop: CASRKGDRGSEPQHF. CDR3 nucleotides: TGTGCCAGCAGAAAGGGGGACAGGGGTTCGGAGCCCCAGCATTTT.